Presented here are 23 T cell receptor beta chains from one specimen sequenced in a study of T cells in Graves' hyperthyroidism and ophthalmopathy. It was RNA transcripts that yielded the amplified TCR beta CDR3 regions. The HTBI primer set was used in a first-round RT-PCR of the TCR CDR3. TCRdb itself ran the multiplex PCR reads through MiXCR, one entry per CDR3 protein. Among fewer than 450,000 distinct CDR3 sequences listed, more than 13% were seen once. Sample: blood. Source of these receptors: a man aged 45-60 years with Graves' ophthalmopathy.

This clonotype was recorded many times. The chain has TRBV27 and TRBJ2-7, with TRBD2 as a possible D gene (6 bases). The CDR3 covers 12 residues. Germline values: CDR1 MNHEY, CDR2 SMNVEV (reference sequence). Trimming took 6 bases from V and 4 from J, leaving 10 bases between them. CDR3 in DNA: TGTGCCAGCAGGGGGGGTACTTACGAGCAGTACTTC. This gives the protein CASRGGTYEQYF.

This chain uses TRBV27 with TRBJ2-2; 10 bases map to TRBD1. The junction had 5 bases not matched to a gene; V was cut back by 5 bases and J by 5 bases. The CDR3 has 15 amino acids. Germline CDR1 is MNHEY and CDR2 is SMNVEV (reference sequence). CDR3 in DNA: TGTGCCAGCAGTACGACAGGGGGCTGGACCGGGGAGCTGTTTTTT. Its translation is CASSTTGGWTGELFF.

This clonotype has a count of ten or more. This CDR3 is CSARSRGGQRDTEAFF. DNA of the CDR3: TGCAGTGCTAGAAGCCGCGGCGGACAGCGAGACACTGAAGCTTTCTTT. This chain connects TRBV20-1 to TRBJ1-1, with D possibly being TRBD1 (6 bases). Germline CDR1 is DFQATT and CDR2 is SNEGSKA (reference sequence). The CDR3 loop spans 16 amino acids. The V end lost 2 bases, the J end lost 3 bases, and 19 bases lay between the germline ends.

This clonotype has at least ten counts. V gene TRBV11-2 combines with J gene TRBJ2-1; 11 bases map to TRBD2. Germline V CDR1 and CDR2: SGHAT, FQNNGV. This CDR3 is built from 15 residues. V dropped 3 bases and J dropped 8; count of bases not matched to a gene: 6. DNA for the CDR3: TGTGCCAGCAGCTTCCGGACTAGCGGGTGGGATGAGCAGTTCTTC. Its translation: CASSFRTSGWDEQFF. The full variable domain, with the rest looked up from reference TRBV11-2 and TRBJ2-1, is EAGVAQSPRYKIIEKRQSVAFWCNPISGHATLYWYQQILGQGPKLLIQFQNNGVVDDSQLPKDRFSAERLKGVDSTLKIQPAKLEDSAVYLCASSFRTSGWDEQFFGPGTRLTVL.

This clonotype was observed many times. The chain employs TRBV7-3 and TRBJ2-1, with D perhaps assigned TRBD1 or TRBD2 (7 bases each). The germline gives CDR1 SGHTA, CDR2 FQGTGA. This CDR3 is built from 15 residues. Trimming took off 5 bases at V and 5 bases at J, with 16 bases between the two ends. CDR3 DNA: TGTGCCAGCAGCCCAGGGGGGGTCCTCCACAATGAGCAGTTCTTC. Amino acid sequence: CASSPGGVLHNEQFF.

This clonotype was seen many times. V and J are TRBV15 and TRBJ2-2; perhaps TRBD1 as D (5 bases). The V end was cut by 8 bases, the J end by 7 bases, with 17 bases between. CDR3 length: 14 amino acids. The germline V gene has CDR1 LNHNV and CDR2 YYDKDF (reference sequence). The CDR3 DNA reads TGTGCCACCGCGAGGATCAGGGCTAACGGGGAGCTGTTTTTT. This translates into CATARIRANGELFF. Full variable domain (missing parts from reference TRBV15 and TRBJ2-2): DAMVIQNPRYQVTQFGKPVTLSCSQTLNHNVMYWYQQKSSQAPKLLFHYYDKDFNNEADTPDNFQSRRPNTSFCFLDIRSPGLGDTAMYLCATARIRANGELFFGEGSRLTVL.

The chain recombines TRBV12-3 or TRBV12-4 with TRBJ1-2; D not certain. The CDR3 sequence is 13 residues long. V lost 3 bases and J 0 bases, leaving 5 bases between the germline ends. The CDR3 DNA reads as TGTGCCAGCAGTTTGCGGGCTAACTATGGCTACACCTTC. This encodes CASSLRANYGYTF.

This rearrangement joins TRBV11-1 to TRBJ2-2; 10 bases are a match to TRBD1. The CDR3 contains 18 residues. From germline, CDR1 is SGHAT and CDR2 FQDESV (reference sequence). Trimming took 4 bases from V and 2 from J; bases not matched to a gene: 10. This chain's CDR3 is CASSWGDRGQLNTGELFF. Written as DNA, the CDR3 is TGTGCCAGCAGCTGGGGGGACAGGGGTCAACTAAACACCGGGGAGCTGTTTTTT.

The chain joins TRBV19 to TRBJ1-1; a weak D match, TRBD1 (5 bases). CDR3 length: 14 residues. Trimming stripped 3 bases from V and 10 bases from J, with 18 bases between. Germline V CDR1 and CDR2: LNHDA, SQIVND (reference sequence). CDR3 region: CASSMGQTEWGAFF. The CDR3 DNA reads as TGTGCCAGTAGTATGGGGCAGACAGAGTGGGGAGCTTTCTTT.

About this clonotype itself: This sequence may be a read error, since a much larger clone differs from it by one base. The gene calls are TRBV5-1 and TRBJ1-2; D unresolved. CDR3 length: 14 residues. CDR1 is SGHRS, CDR2 YFSETQ, per germline. The DNA of the CDR3 is TGCGCCAACAGCTTGCTCGCACAAACATATGGCTACACCTTC. Its translation: CANSLLAQTYGYTF.

This clonotype has ten or more counts. V usage is TRBV20-1 and J usage is TRBJ1-5; no firm D call. The CDR3 has 14 residues. In germline, CDR1 is DFQATT, CDR2 SNEGSKA (reference sequence). Trimming removed 0 bases from V and 4 bases from J, with 10 bases in between. The CDR3 DNA reads TGCAGTGCTAGAGATCTGAGAGGGAATCAGCCCCAGCATTTT. It specifies CSARDLRGNQPQHF.

This clonotype was seen many times. This sequence joins TRBV27 and TRBJ2-3; D unclear. Germline CDR1 and CDR2: MNHEY and SMNVEV (reference sequence). V was shortened by 2 bases and J by 2 bases, with 11 bases between the two germline ends. This CDR3 comprises 15 residues. The CDR3 DNA reads TGTGCCAGCAGTTTAATGAGCAGCATCACAGATACGCAGTATTTT. This translates into CASSLMSSITDTQYF.

This clonotype was detected many times. The J gene is TRBJ2-7, the V gene TRBV6-1; D gene ambiguous. V dropped 6 bases and J dropped 6 bases, with 15 bases sitting between them. Germline CDR1 MNHNS, CDR2 SASEGT. The CDR3 is 13 residues long. The CDR3 sequence is CASSHTRGSEQYF. In DNA, the CDR3 is TGTGCCAGCAGCCACACGCGTGGGTCCGAGCAGTACTTC.

The chain employs TRBV27 and TRBJ1-1, with D unclear. V lost 2 bases and J lost 0, with 7 bases in between. The CDR3 is 14 amino acids. Germline V gives CDR1 MNHEY, CDR2 SMNVEV (reference sequence). The CDR3 DNA follows: TGTGCCAGCAGTTTACGGCCGTTGAACACTGAAGCTTTCTTT. Translation: CASSLRPLNTEAFF.

The gene calls are TRBV19 and TRBJ2-1; 10 bases line up with TRBD1. The CDR3 extends over 13 amino acids. Germline trimming cut 7 bases from V and 6 bases from J; bases unmatched to any gene: 3. Looked up from germline, CDR1 is LNHDA and CDR2 is SQIVND (reference sequence). CDR3 bases: TGTGCCAGTAAAGGGACAGGGGCCAATGAGCAGTTCTTC. This codes for CASKGTGANEQFF.

About this clonotype: Germline and junction disagree at one end, which may indicate a read error. The chain links TRBV7-9 to TRBJ2-5; no clear D gene. CDR3 size: 11 residues. Germline V gene data show CDR1 as SEHNR and CDR2 as FQNEAQ (reference sequence). The CDR3 here is CAGSLGETQYF. The CDR3 region has the DNA TGTGCCGGCAGCTTGGGTGAGACCCAGTACTTC.

This clonotype showed up many times. Here the CDR3 reads CSARAGTGGRETQYF. DNA of the CDR3: TGCAGCGCGAGGGCAGGGACAGGGGGCCGGGAGACCCAGTACTTC. The chain couples TRBV29-1 to TRBJ2-5, with 12 nucleotides matching TRBD1. This CDR3 spans 15 amino acids. Per germline, CDR1 SQVTM and CDR2 ANQGSEA. V dropped 7 bases and J dropped 5; count of bases not matched to a gene: 11. The whole variable domain, remainder taken from reference TRBV29-1 and TRBJ2-5, is SAVISQKPSRDICQRGTSLTIQCQVDSQVTMMFWYRQQPGQSLTLIATANQGSEATYESGFVIDKFPISRPNLTFSTLTVSNMSPEDSSIYLCSARAGTGGRETQYFGPGTRLLVL.

This clonotype was picked up many times. This chain links TRBV13 with TRBJ1-1; 7 bases are a match to TRBD1. The CDR3 is 13 amino acids. V shed 1 base and J 4 bases; nucleotides not matched to a gene: 0. Germline V gene data show CDR1 as PRHDT and CDR2 as FYEKMQ (reference sequence). Here the CDR3 reads CASSLAGGTEAFF. The CDR3 DNA follows: TGTGCCAGCAGCTTAGCAGGGGGCACTGAAGCTTTCTTT. Full variable domain (rest looked up from reference TRBV13 and TRBJ1-1): AAGVIQSPRHLIKEKRETATLKCYPIPRHDTVYWYQQGPGQDPQFLISFYEKMQSDKGSIPDRFSAQQFSDYHSELNMSSLELGDSALYFCASSLAGGTEAFFGQGTRLTVV.

This clonotype has ten or more counts. V is TRBV12-3 or TRBV12-4 and J is TRBJ2-3; the match to TRBD2 covers 11 bases. V lost 4 bases to trimming and J lost 6 bases; unmatched junction nucleotides: 6. The CDR3 covers 15 residues. This CDR3 reads CASSSQLAGGDTQYF. CDR3 coding DNA: TGTGCCAGCAGTTCCCAGCTAGCGGGAGGTGATACGCAGTATTTT.

This clonotype was seen only a few times. The gene calls are TRBV20-1 and TRBJ2-2; D may be TRBD2 (5 bases). The CDR3 has 15 amino acids. V lost 0 bases to trimming and J lost 4 bases, with 12 bases between them. CDR1 and CDR2 from the germline V gene are DFQATT and SNEGSKA (reference sequence). Written as DNA, the CDR3 is TGCAGTGCTAGAGAAGGGAGATCGGCCACCGGGGAGCTGTTTTTT. Amino acids: CSAREGRSATGELFF.

This clonotype occurred a few times. The CDR3 sequence: CASSRGFSGNTIYF. DNA of the CDR3: TGTGCCAGCAGCAGGGGGTTCTCTGGAAACACCATATATTTT. The chain is built from TRBV14 and TRBJ1-3; TRBD1 might be the D (6 bases). Between the trimmed V and J ends, which lost 5 bases and 0 bases, there was a span of 8 bases. Germline V gives CDR1 SGHDN, CDR2 FVKESK. The CDR3 contains 14 residues. The full variable domain, in which reference TRBV14 and TRBJ1-3 provide the parts outside the CDR3, is EAGVTQFPSHSVIEKGQTVTLRCDPISGHDNLYWYRRVMGKEIKFLLHFVKESKQDESGMPNNRFLAERTGGTYSTLKVQPAELEDSGVYFCASSRGFSGNTIYFGEGSWLTVV.

This clonotype occurred many times. The rearrangement joins TRBV11-3 to TRBJ2-7; possibly TRBD2 for D (6 bases). The CDR3 runs to 20 residues. Germline assignment: CDR1 SGHNT and CDR2 YENEEA. With 5 bases removed from V and 0 bases from J, the gap between germline ends came to 29 bases. CDR3 in DNA: TGTGCCAGCAGCATACTACCGGGACTCAATCAAGGTACGGGCTCCTACGAGCAGTACTTC. Translated: CASSILPGLNQGTGSYEQYF.

This clonotype has ten or more counts. This chain uses TRBV12-3 or TRBV12-4 with TRBJ2-1, with 9 positions matching TRBD1. The CDR3 consists of 14 residues. V lost 5 bases to trimming and J lost 7 bases; unmatched junction nucleotides: 6. As DNA, the CDR3 is TGTGCCAGCAGTGGGGGACAGGGTTGGAATGAGCAGTTCTTC. Translation gives CASSGGQGWNEQFF.